These 9 T cell receptor beta chains originate from one sample sequenced in a study of cytomegalovirus exposure and HLA in healthy donors. 60 Vbeta and 13 Jbeta primers were used in PCR. Sequencing was performed with immunoSEQ multiplex PCR; in TCRdb, only in-frame clones are kept and a portion is missing. This table holds some 100,000 clones, 73% found once. The sequencing input was PBMCs. The receptors come from a man aged 40-49 years in good health and CMV-seronegative.

The chain recombines TRBV27 with TRBJ2-1, with 7 bases aligning to TRBD2. Trimming cost V 2 bases and J 7 bases; bases outside gene matches: 11. The CDR3 spans 16 residues. CDR1 and CDR2 (germline): MNHEY, SMNVEV (reference sequence). CDR3 in DNA: TGTGCCAGCAGTTTAGCATACGGGGGGTTCGGGAATGAGCAGTTCTTC. It specifies CASSLAYGGFGNEQFF.

V is TRBV15 and J is TRBJ2-7, with 9 bases aligning to TRBD1. The CDR3 has 18 residues. Germline V CDR1 and CDR2: LNHNV, YYDKDF (reference sequence). J was trimmed by 2 bases and V by 0 bases; bases with no gene match: 11. CDR3 protein: CATSRDVLDRGSTYEQYF. Written as DNA, the CDR3 is TGTGCCACCAGCAGAGATGTTTTGGACAGGGGATCGACCTACGAGCAGTACTTC. The full variable domain, with the rest looked up from reference TRBV15 and TRBJ2-7, is DAMVIQNPRYQVTQFGKPVTLSCSQTLNHNVMYWYQQKSSQAPKLLFHYYDKDFNNEADTPDNFQSRRPNTSFCFLDIRSPGLGDTAMYLCATSRDVLDRGSTYEQYFGPGTRLTVT.

The CDR3 DNA reads as TGTGCCAGCAGCTTGGCGTTGACATACAATGAGCAGTTCTTC. This codes for CASSLALTYNEQFF. This chain connects TRBV11-2 to TRBJ2-1; D is unclear. The V and J ends lost 3 bases and 4 bases respectively, with 10 bases between them. The CDR3 runs to 14 residues. Per the germline V gene, CDR1 is SGHAT and CDR2 is FQNNGV.

The chain combines TRBV7-3 with TRBJ1-1; D gene ambiguous. The germline CDR1 and CDR2 sequences are SGHTA and FQGTGA. The CDR3 contains 13 residues. The CDR3, as DNA: TGTGCGTCACAAGATACAGCCCACACTGAAGCTTTCTTT. Protein sequence: CASQDTAHTEAFF.

V and J are TRBV18 and TRBJ1-5; a weak D match, TRBD1 (6 bases). The V gene's germline CDR1 is KGHSH and CDR2 LQKENI. V gave up 2 bases and J gave up 7 bases, with 15 bases separating them. This CDR3 contains 15 residues. The CDR3 DNA follows: TGTGCCAGCTCACCAGGTCGCGCAGGGGAACAGCCCCAGCATTTT. Translated, it gives CASSPGRAGEQPQHF.

This clone was counted between two and nine times. The chain carries TRBV18 and TRBJ2-7; 7 bases are a match to TRBD1. Germline CDR1 KGHSH, CDR2 LQKENI. J lost 4 bases, V lost 3 bases, and 9 bases had no gene match. The CDR3 has 15 residues. The CDR3 region has the DNA TGTGCCAGCTCACCGCAGACAGGGCACGGGTACGAGCAGTACTTC. Translating it yields CASSPQTGHGYEQYF. Based on the CDR3 plus reference TRBV18 and TRBJ2-7, the full variable domain is NAGVMQNPRHLVRRRGQEARLRCSPMKGHSHVYWYRQLPEEGLKFMVYLQKENIIDESGMPKERFSAEFPKEGPSILRIQQVVRGDSAAYFCASSPQTGHGYEQYFGPGTRLTVT.

This clone is a singleton in its sample. CDR3 loop: CASSLSGGGPNEQFF. CDR3 coding DNA: TGTGCCAGCAGCTTGAGCGGGGGGGGGCCTAATGAGCAGTTCTTC. V usage is TRBV5-4 and J usage is TRBJ2-1; TRBD2 aligns across 10 bases. V lost 1 base, J lost 7 bases, and 5 bases stayed unmatched. The CDR3 consists of 15 residues. Germline CDR1 reads SGHNT; CDR2 reads YYREEE (reference sequence).

The chain joins TRBV29-1 to TRBJ2-5; a weak D match, TRBD2 (5 bases). The CDR3 runs to 12 residues. Germline V CDR1 and CDR2: SQVTM, ANQGSEA. Trimming removed 7 bases from V and 1 base from J, with 10 bases in between. This chain's CDR3 is CSGTYSQETQYF. CDR3 sequence (DNA): TGCAGCGGGACTTACAGCCAAGAGACCCAGTACTTC.

This clone was observed a handful of times. The chain employs TRBV5-1 and TRBJ2-3; 9 nucleotides agree with TRBD1. Germline V CDR1 and CDR2: SGHRS, YFSETQ. V shed 4 bases, J shed 0 bases, and the junction held 3 bases outside the gene matches. The CDR3 extends over 15 amino acids. CDR3 sequence: CASSQDRGSTDTQYF. The DNA of the CDR3 is TGCGCCAGCAGCCAGGACAGGGGTAGCACAGATACGCAGTATTTT.